The clone carrying this T cell receptor (beta chain) was seen ten or more times. This sample was taken from a study of breast tumors, draining lymph nodes, adjacent tissues. Each CDR3 protein is one row after TCRdb ran MiXCR on the multiplex PCR reads. Of about 22,000 distinct CDR3 sequences in the sample, roughly 55% were seen once. The CDR3 is made up of 17 amino acids. The trim removed 3 bases at V and 6 bases at J, leaving 11 bases unmatched. Germline V gene data show CDR1 as MDHEN and CDR2 as SYDVKM. The sample was breast tumor tissue. The J gene is TRBJ2-5, the V gene TRBV28; 12 bases fit TRBD2. This clonotype originated in a female donor with breast cancer. Some clones in this sample may be carry-over from other donors' samples. The CDR3 sequence: CASSFGLAGTVGKTQYF. CDR3 nucleotide sequence: TGTGCCAGCAGTTTTGGACTAGCGGGAACGGTGGGAAAGACCCAGTACTTC. Drawing the rest from reference TRBV28 and TRBJ2-5, the complete variable domain is DVKVTQSSRYLVKRTGEKVFLECVQDMDHENMFWYRQDPGLGLRLIYFSYDVKMKEKGDIPEGYSVSREKKERFSLILESASTNQTSMYLCASSFGLAGTVGKTQYFGPGTRLLVL.